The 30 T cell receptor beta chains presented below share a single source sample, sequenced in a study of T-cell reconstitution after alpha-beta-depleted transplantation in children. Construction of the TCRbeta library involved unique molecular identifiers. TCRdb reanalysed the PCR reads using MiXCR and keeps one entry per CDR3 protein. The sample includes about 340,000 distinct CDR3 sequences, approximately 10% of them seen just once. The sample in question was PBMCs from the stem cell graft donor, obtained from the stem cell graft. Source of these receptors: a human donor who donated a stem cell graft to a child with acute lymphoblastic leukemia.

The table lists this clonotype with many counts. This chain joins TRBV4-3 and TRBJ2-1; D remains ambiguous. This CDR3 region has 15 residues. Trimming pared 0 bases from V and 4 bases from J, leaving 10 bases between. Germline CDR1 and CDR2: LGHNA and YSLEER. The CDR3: CASSQDNDWYNEQFF. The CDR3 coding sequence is TGCGCCAGCAGCCAAGATAATGACTGGTACAATGAGCAGTTCTTC.

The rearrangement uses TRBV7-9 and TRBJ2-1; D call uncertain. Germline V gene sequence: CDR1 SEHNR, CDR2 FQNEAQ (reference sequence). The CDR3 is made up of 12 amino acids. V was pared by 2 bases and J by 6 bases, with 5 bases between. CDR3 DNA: TGTGCCAGCAGCTTATTTCCCAATGAGCAGTTCTTC. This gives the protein CASSLFPNEQFF.

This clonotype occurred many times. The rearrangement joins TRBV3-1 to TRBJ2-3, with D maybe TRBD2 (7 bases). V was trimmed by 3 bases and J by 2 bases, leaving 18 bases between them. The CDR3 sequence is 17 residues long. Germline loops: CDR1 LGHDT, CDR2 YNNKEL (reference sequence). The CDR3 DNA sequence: TGTGCCAGCAGCCAGGAGGGGGTAGCGGGCTCCACAGATACGCAGTATTTT. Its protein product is CASSQEGVAGSTDTQYF.

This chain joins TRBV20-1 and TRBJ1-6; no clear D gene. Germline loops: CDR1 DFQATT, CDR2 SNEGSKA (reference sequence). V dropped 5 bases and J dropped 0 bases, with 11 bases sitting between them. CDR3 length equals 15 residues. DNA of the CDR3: TGCAGTGCTCCAGCCACCTTCTCCTATAATTCACCCCTCCACTTT. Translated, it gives CSAPATFSYNSPLHF.

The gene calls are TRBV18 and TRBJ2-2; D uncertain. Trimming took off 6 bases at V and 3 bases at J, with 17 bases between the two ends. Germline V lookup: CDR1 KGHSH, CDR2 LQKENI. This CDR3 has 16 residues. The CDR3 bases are TGTGCCAGCTCTCCGAAGCTGGTGACGGACACCGGGGAGCTGTTTTTT. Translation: CASSPKLVTDTGELFF.

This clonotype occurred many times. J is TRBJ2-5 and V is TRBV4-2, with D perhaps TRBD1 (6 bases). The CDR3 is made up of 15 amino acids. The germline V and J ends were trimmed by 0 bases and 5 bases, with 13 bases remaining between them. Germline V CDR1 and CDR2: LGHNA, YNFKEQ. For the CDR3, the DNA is TGTGCCAGCAGCCAAGATCAGGGGCCACGGGAGACCCAGTACTTC. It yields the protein CASSQDQGPRETQYF.

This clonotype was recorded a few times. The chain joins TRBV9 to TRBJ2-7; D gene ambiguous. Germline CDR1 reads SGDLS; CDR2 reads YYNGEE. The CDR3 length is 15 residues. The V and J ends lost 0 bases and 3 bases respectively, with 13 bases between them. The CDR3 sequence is CASSVDPASYYEQYF. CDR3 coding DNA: TGTGCCAGCAGCGTAGATCCGGCGAGTTACTACGAGCAGTACTTC.

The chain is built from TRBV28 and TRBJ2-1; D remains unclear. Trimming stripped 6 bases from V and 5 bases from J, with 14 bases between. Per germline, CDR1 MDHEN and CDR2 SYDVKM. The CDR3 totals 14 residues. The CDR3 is CASRWGRANNEQFF. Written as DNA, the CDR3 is TGTGCCAGCAGGTGGGGTCGGGCCAACAATGAGCAGTTCTTC.

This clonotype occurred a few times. The DNA for the CDR3 is TGTGCCAGCAGGTTCCGCGGGGGGGGCTACGAGCAGTACTTC. Its protein is CASRFRGGGYEQYF. This chain uses TRBV5-6 with TRBJ2-7; TRBD2 matches 9 bases. The junction had 6 bases not matched to a gene; V was cut back by 5 bases and J by 3 bases. Germline assignment: CDR1 SGHDT and CDR2 YYEEEE. The CDR3 spans 14 residues.

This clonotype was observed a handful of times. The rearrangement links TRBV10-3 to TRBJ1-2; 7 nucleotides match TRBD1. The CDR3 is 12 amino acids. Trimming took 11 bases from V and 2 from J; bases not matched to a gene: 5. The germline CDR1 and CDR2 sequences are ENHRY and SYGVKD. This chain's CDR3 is CAGRGQNYGYTF. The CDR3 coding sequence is TGTGCCGGAAGGGGACAGAACTATGGCTACACCTTC.

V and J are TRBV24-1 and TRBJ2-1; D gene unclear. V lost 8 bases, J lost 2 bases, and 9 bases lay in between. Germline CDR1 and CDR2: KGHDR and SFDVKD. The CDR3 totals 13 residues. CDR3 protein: CATTLRAYNEQFF. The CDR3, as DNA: TGTGCCACCACCCTAAGGGCCTACAATGAGCAGTTCTTC.

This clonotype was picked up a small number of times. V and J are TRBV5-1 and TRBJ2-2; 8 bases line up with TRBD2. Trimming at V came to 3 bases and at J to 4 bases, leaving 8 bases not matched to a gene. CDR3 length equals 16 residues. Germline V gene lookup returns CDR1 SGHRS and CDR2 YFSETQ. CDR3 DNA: TGCGCCAGCAGCTGGTATGCGGGAGGTGGCACCGGGGAGCTGTTTTTT. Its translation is CASSWYAGGGTGELFF.

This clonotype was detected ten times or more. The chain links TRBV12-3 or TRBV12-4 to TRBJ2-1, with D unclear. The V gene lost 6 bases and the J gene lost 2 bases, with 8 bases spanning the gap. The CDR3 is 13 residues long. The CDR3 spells CASSPPTYNEQFF. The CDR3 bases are TGTGCCAGCAGCCCGCCTACCTACAATGAGCAGTTCTTC.

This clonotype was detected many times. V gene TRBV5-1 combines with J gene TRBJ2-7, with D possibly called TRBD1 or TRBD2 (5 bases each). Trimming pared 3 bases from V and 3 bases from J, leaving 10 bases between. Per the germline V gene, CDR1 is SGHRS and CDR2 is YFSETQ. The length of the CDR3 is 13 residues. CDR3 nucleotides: TGCGCCAGCAGCTCCGGGGACCGCTACGAGCAGTACTTC. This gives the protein CASSSGDRYEQYF.

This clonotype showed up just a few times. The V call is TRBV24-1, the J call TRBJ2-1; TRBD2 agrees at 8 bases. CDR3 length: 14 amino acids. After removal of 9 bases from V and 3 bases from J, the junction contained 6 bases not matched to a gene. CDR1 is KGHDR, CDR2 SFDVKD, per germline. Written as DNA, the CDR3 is TGTGCCACCCAACTAGCGGCAGACTACAATGAGCAGTTCTTC. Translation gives CATQLAADYNEQFF.

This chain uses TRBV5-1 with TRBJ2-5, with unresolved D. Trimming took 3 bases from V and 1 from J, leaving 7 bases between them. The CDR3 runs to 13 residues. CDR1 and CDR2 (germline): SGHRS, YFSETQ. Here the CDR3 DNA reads TGCGCCAGCAGCTCCCACGGCCAAGAGACCCAGTACTTC. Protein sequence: CASSSHGQETQYF.

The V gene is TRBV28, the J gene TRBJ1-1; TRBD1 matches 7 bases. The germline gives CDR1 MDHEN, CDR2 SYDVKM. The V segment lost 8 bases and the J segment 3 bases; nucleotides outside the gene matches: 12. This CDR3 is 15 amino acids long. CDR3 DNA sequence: TGTGCCAGCTCCTTATACAGGGGAAGGGACACTGAAGCTTTCTTT. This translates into CASSLYRGRDTEAFF.

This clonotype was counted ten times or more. The CDR3 DNA is TGTGCCAGCAGTTTGACTGAAAGCTCCTACGAGCAGTACTTC. Translated: CASSLTESSYEQYF. The genes are TRBV2 and TRBJ2-7, with D unclear. From germline, CDR1 is SNHLY and CDR2 FYNNEI. CDR3 length equals 14 residues. V lost 5 bases to trimming and J lost 0 bases, with 11 bases between them.

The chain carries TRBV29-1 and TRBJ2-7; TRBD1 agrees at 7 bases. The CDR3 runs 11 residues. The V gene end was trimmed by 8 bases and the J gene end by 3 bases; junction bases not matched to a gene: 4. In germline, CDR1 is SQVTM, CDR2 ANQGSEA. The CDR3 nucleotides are TGCAGCATTGGACAGGACTACGAGCAGTACTTC. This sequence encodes CSIGQDYEQYF.

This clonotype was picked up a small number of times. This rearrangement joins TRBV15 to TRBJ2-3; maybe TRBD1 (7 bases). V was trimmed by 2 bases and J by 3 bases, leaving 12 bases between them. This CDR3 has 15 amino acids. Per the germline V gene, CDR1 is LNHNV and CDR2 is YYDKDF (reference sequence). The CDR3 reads CATSRKTGRTDTQYF. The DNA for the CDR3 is TGTGCCACCAGCAGAAAGACAGGGAGGACAGATACGCAGTATTTT.

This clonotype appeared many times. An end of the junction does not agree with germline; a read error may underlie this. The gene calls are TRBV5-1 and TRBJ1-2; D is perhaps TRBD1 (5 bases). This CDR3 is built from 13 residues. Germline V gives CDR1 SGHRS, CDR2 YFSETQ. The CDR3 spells CASSLGGDYGYTF. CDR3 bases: TGTGCCAGCAGTTTAGGAGGGGACTATGGCTACACCTTC.

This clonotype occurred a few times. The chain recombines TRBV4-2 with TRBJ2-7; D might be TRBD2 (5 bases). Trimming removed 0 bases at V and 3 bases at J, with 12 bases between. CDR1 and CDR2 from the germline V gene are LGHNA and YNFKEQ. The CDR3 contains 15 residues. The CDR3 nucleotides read TGTGCCAGCAGCCAAGATAAGGACTGGAACTACGAGCAGTACTTC. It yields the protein CASSQDKDWNYEQYF.

CDR3 region: CASSPLFPSTDTQYF. The CDR3 region has the DNA TGCGCCAGCAGCCCCTTGTTCCCTTCCACAGATACGCAGTATTTT. J is TRBJ2-3 and V is TRBV5-1; D is unclear. The CDR3 has 15 residues. Deletions cut 4 bases from V and 2 bases from J, with 14 bases between. Germline V CDR1 and CDR2: SGHRS, YFSETQ.

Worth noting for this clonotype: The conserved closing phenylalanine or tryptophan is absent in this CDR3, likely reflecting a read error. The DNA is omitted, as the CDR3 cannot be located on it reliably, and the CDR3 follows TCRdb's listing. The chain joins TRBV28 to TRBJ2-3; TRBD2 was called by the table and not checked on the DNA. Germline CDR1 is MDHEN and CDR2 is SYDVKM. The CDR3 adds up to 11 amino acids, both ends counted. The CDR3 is CASLVEREALL.

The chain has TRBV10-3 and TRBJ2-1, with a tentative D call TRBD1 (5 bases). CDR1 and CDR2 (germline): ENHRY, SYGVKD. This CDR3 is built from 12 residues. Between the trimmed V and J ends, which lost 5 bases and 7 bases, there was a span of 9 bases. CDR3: CAISMTDNEQFF. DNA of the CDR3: TGTGCCATCAGTATGACAGATAATGAGCAGTTCTTC.

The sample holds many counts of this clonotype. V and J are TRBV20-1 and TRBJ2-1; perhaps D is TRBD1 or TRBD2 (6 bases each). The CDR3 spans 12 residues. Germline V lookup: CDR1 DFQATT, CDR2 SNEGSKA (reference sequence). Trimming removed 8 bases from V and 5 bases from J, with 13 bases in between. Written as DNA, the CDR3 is TGCAGTCAAGGGGGGCTTAACAATGAGCAGTTCTTC. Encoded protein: CSQGGLNNEQFF.

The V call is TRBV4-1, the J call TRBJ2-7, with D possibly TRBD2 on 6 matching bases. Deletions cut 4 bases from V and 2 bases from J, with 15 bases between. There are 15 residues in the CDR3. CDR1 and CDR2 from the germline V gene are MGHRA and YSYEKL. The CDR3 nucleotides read TGCGCCAGCAGCCTCCTGGCTAGCGAGACCTACGAGCAGTACTTC. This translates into CASSLLASETYEQYF.

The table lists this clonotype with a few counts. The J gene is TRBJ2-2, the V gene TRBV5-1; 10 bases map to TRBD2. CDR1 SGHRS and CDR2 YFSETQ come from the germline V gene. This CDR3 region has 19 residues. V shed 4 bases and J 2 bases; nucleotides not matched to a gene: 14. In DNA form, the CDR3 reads TGCGCCAGCAGCCTGCTATTACTAGCGGGAACGTTAAACACCGGGGAGCTGTTTTTT. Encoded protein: CASSLLLLAGTLNTGELFF.

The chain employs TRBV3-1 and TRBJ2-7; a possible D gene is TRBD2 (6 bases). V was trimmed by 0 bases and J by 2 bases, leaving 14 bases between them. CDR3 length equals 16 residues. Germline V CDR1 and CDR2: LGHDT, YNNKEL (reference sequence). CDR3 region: CASSQDTRGKAYEQYF. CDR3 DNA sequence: TGTGCCAGCAGCCAAGATACCCGGGGGAAGGCCTACGAGCAGTACTTC.

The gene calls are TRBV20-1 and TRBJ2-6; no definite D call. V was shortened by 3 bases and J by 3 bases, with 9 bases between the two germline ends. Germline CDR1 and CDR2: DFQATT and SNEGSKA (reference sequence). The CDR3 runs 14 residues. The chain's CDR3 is CSASEGGGANVLTF. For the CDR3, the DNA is TGCAGTGCTAGTGAAGGTGGTGGGGCCAACGTCCTGACTTTC.